Listed below are T cell receptor beta chains from one sample, sequenced in a study of cytomegalovirus exposure and HLA in healthy donors. Some clones are missing from TCRdb's copy, which holds only in-frame ones; the method was immunoSEQ multiplex PCR. The repertoire has roughly 330,000 clones, about 90% of them found once; the top ten carry roughly 1.2%. Sequenced material: PBMCs. These receptors all come from a woman in her 30s in good health and CMV-seropositive. CDR3s include the opening cysteine and the closing phenylalanine or tryptophan.

TRBV6-1	TRBJ2-7	CASSEALTSGISYEQYF
TRBV5-6	TRBJ2-1	CASTHPRSSYNEQFF
TRBV19	TRBJ2-1	CASSPGLTLYNEQFF
TRBV11-2	TRBJ2-5	CASSLRTVFAETQYF
TRBV18	TRBJ1-2	CASSPPGQGNGYTF
TRBV19	TRBJ1-1	CASIRASNTEAFF
TRBV5-1	TRBJ1-1	CASSLMLRAEPEAFF
TRBV7-9	TRBJ1-2	CASSLGSRQGLAGGYTF
TRBV11-3	TRBJ2-1	CASSFSAEAYNEQFF
TRBV18	TRBJ1-2	CASSPTGPKNYGYTF
TRBV30	TRBJ1-2	CAWSVSKGGYGYTF
TRBV27	TRBJ2-2	CASTLRGRAGELFF
TRBV4-3	TRBJ1-2	CASSQEQTGPYTF
TRBV7-9	TRBJ1-4	CASSSGQLGEKLFF
TRBV7-7	TRBJ2-5	CASSRRLAGGLVKETQYF
TRBV5-5	TRBJ1-5	CASSRGGGNQPQHF
TRBV14	TRBJ2-1	CASSQGDFFYNEQFF
TRBV7-9	TRBJ2-7	CASRGTSGTYEQYF
TRBV30	TRBJ2-7	CAWSTGTGSYEQYF
TRBV30	TRBJ2-7	CAWSEQGYEQYF
TRBV7-3	TRBJ2-7	CASSLSGDEQYF
TRBV5-1	TRBJ2-1	CASSLSGRGTGEQFF
TRBV5-1	TRBJ2-7	CASSLGHTSYEQYF
TRBV19	TRBJ2-1	CASSRDRGRLNEQFF
TRBV5-6	TRBJ1-6	CASSLLHSPLHF
TRBV4-1	TRBJ1-2	CASSQGPAFYGYTF
TRBV7-9	TRBJ2-1	CASSPRAGSNEQFF
TRBV14	TRBJ2-7	CASSQDRLHYEQYF
TRBV13	TRBJ1-2	CASSQTQGAKDYTF
TRBV5-1	TRBJ2-3	CASSLDLAGGADTQYF
TRBV6-6	TRBJ2-3	CASSYLAGGTDTQYF
TRBV7-2	TRBJ2-7	CASSLKQGAGEQYF
TRBV27	TRBJ1-2	CATGTGVNYGYTF
TRBV6-5	TRBJ2-7	CASSSQSRPDGEQYF
TRBV2	TRBJ2-3	CASSESNSDTQYF
TRBV7-2	TRBJ2-7	CASSSNTGVSYEQYF
TRBV11-1	TRBJ2-1	CASSRGTNYNEQFF
TRBV6-1	TRBJ1-1	CASGSGQGNTEAFF
TRBV5-1	TRBJ2-3	CASSFWTRGNTDTQYF
TRBV11-1	TRBJ2-1	CASSWGNEQFF
TRBV7-8	TRBJ2-7	CASSFRRNSYEQYF
TRBV11-2	TRBJ1-1	CASSPPRPPAAFF
TRBV4-2	TRBJ1-1	CASSQEGGNTEAFF
TRBV6-1	TRBJ1-3	CASSEEFSGFGNTIYF
TRBV7-2	TRBJ2-7	CASSLIWTSGSTYEQYF
TRBV7-9	TRBJ1-2	CASSPGQYNYGYTF
TRBV9	TRBJ2-7	CASSVSWEGAYEQYF
TRBV7-2	TRBJ1-2	CASSLEGRRGYTF
TRBV7-9	TRBJ2-3	CASSSGVATYTDTQYF
TRBV27	TRBJ2-1	CASTQGGLAGEQFF
TRBV27	TRBJ1-4	CASSAAQDEKLFF
TRBV9	TRBJ2-2	CASSSRDRETGELFF
TRBV7-3	TRBJ2-2	CASTQFTGPANTGELFF
TRBV6-6	TRBJ1-3	CASSYSPSGNTIYF
TRBV2	TRBJ1-3	CARRDRDSSGNTIYF